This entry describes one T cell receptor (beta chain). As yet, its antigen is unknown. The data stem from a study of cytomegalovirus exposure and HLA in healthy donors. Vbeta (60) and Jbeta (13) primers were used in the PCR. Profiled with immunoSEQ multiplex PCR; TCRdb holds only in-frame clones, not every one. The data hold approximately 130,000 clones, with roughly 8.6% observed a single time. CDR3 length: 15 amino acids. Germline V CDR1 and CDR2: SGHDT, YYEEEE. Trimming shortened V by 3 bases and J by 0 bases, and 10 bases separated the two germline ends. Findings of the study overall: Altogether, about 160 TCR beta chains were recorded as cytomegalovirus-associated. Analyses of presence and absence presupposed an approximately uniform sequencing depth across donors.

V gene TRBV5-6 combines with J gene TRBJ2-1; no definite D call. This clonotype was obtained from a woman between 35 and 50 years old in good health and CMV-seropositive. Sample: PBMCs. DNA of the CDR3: TGTGCCAGCAGCTCCGATAGTAGCTCCTACAATGAGCAGTTCTTC. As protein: CASSSDSSSYNEQFF.